These T cell receptor beta chains were read from a single sample in a study of Graves' ophthalmopathy and Graves' hyperthyroidism. TCRdb recomputed calls from the multiplex PCR reads with MiXCR, one row per CDR3 protein. The table includes 200,000 to 300,000 distinct CDR3 sequences, roughly 50% detected once. Sequenced material: peripheral blood. These receptors came from an adult man with Graves' ophthalmopathy. CDR3s include the opening cysteine and the closing phenylalanine or tryptophan. Size tells how often a clone was seen (once, few, many) or the class of an expanded clone, and some rows leave it out.

clone size: -
J gene: TRBJ1-1
V gene: TRBV19
CDR3 protein: CASTLFGQGKRSGKAFF

clone size: few
J gene: TRBJ1-3
V gene: TRBV5-1
CDR3 protein: CASSEGHVSFSGNTIYF

clone size: -
J gene: TRBJ1-1
V gene: TRBV7-3
CDR3 protein: CASSSQPQGASNTEAFF

clone size: few
J gene: TRBJ2-7
V gene: TRBV20-1
CDR3 protein: CSASLGGTSLYEQYF

clone size: -
J gene: TRBJ1-2
V gene: TRBV28
CDR3 protein: CASSLGRRVHYGYTF

clone size: -
J gene: TRBJ1-2
V gene: TRBV5-5
CDR3 protein: CASGTRQGDYGYTF

clone size: -
J gene: TRBJ2-7
V gene: TRBV5-8
CDR3 protein: CASSLGPGGLDEQYF

clone size: -
J gene: TRBJ2-7
V gene: TRBV2
CDR3 protein: CAGSSGTFYEQYF

clone size: -
J gene: TRBJ1-2
V gene: TRBV10-3
CDR3 protein: CAIDRGGDGYTF

clone size: -
J gene: TRBJ2-5
V gene: TRBV20-1
CDR3 protein: CSARTMQPNVFQETQYF

clone size: -
J gene: TRBJ1-2
V gene: TRBV5-4
CDR3 protein: CASTEKGQGEGYTF

clone size: few
J gene: TRBJ1-2
V gene: TRBV7-2
CDR3 protein: CASSFDTANGYTF

clone size: -
J gene: TRBJ2-7
V gene: TRBV29-1
CDR3 protein: CSVDGNASEQYF

clone size: few
J gene: TRBJ2-3
V gene: TRBV15
CDR3 protein: CATSRAGDLADTQYF

clone size: -
J gene: TRBJ1-5
V gene: TRBV19
CDR3 protein: CASRLNRGFYSNQPQHF

clone size: few
J gene: TRBJ2-7
V gene: TRBV28
CDR3 protein: CASSSRDRKFYEQYF

clone size: -
J gene: TRBJ1-2
V gene: TRBV7-9
CDR3 protein: CASSRQGSDGYTF

clone size: -
J gene: TRBJ1-2
V gene: TRBV28
CDR3 protein: CASRQGAGYGYTF

clone size: -
J gene: TRBJ2-7
V gene: TRBV7-2
CDR3 protein: CASSFTGTGAYEQYF

clone size: -
J gene: TRBJ2-2
V gene: TRBV29-1
CDR3 protein: CSVQRGAGFTGELFF

clone size: -
J gene: TRBJ2-7
V gene: TRBV7-9
CDR3 protein: CASSRRGGTDTYEQYF

clone size: -
J gene: TRBJ2-7
V gene: TRBV29-1
CDR3 protein: CSVVKGDRGNEQYF

clone size: -
J gene: TRBJ2-7
V gene: TRBV18
CDR3 protein: CASSPPRDASYEQYF

clone size: -
J gene: TRBJ1-5
V gene: TRBV2
CDR3 protein: CASQISNQPQHF

clone size: -
J gene: TRBJ1-1
V gene: TRBV20-1
CDR3 protein: CSARGGIYNEAFF

clone size: -
J gene: TRBJ2-1
V gene: TRBV15
CDR3 protein: CATSDWTSGILSNEQFF

clone size: -
J gene: TRBJ1-3
V gene: TRBV10-3
CDR3 protein: CAISGVSSGNTIYF

clone size: -
J gene: TRBJ2-5
V gene: TRBV20-1
CDR3 protein: CSAPLAGEIQGTQYF

clone size: -
J gene: TRBJ1-1
V gene: TRBV3-1
CDR3 protein: CASSQGSTSTEAFF

clone size: few
J gene: TRBJ2-2
V gene: TRBV10-2
CDR3 protein: CASMVSGELFF

clone size: -
J gene: TRBJ2-5
V gene: TRBV20-1
CDR3 protein: CSAKTSGEETQYF

clone size: few
J gene: TRBJ1-1
V gene: TRBV7-2
CDR3 protein: CASSLLMGNTEAFF

clone size: few
J gene: TRBJ2-6
V gene: TRBV12-3/TRBV12-4
CDR3 protein: CASSLVGGPSGANVLTF